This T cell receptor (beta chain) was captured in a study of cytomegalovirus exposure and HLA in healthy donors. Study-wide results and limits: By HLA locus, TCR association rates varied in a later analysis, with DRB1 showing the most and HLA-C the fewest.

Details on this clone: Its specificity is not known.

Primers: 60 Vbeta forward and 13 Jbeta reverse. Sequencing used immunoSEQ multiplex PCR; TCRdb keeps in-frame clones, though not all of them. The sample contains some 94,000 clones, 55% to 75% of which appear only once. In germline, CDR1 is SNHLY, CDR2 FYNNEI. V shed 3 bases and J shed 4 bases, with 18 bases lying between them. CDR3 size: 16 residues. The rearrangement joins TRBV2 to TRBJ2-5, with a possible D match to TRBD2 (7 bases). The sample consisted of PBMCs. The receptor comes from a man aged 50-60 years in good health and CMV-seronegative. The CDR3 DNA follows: TGTGCCAGCAGTGAGGGGGGGGCTCAACCTCGAGAGACCCAGTACTTC. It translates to CASSEGGAQPRETQYF.